These 26 T cell receptor beta chains share one sample of origin, sequenced in a study of T cell responses to AZD1222 COVID-19 vaccine (dated by TCRdb to the early 2020s). This specimen's time point label, per the study, means: baseline before first vaccination. The receptor library was made with the immunoSEQ multiplex PCR assay. TCRdb retrieved this table from immuneACCESS and kept in-frame rearrangements only. Not all clones are present; in checked studies, unresolved V genes account for under half, and no reason is known for the remainder. The sample has tens of thousands of clones on record, about 89% of them singletons. The biggest ten clones account for under 3% of the sample. The specimen was peripheral blood, collected on day 0 of AZD1222 vaccination. The receptors were sampled from an adult in good health.

The gene calls are TRBV6-5 and TRBJ2-2; D is possibly TRBD2 (5 bases). The CDR3 has 14 residues. Germline V gives CDR1 MNHEY, CDR2 SVGAGI. V lost 3 bases to trimming and J lost 3 bases, with 8 bases between them. The CDR3 DNA reads as TGTGCCAGCAGTTATTGGACTCACACCGGGGAGCTGTTTTTT. This gives the protein CASSYWTHTGELFF.

There are a few counts of this clone. The V call is TRBV4-1, the J call TRBJ1-6, with TRBD1 matching over 7 bases. With V trimmed by 4 bases and J by 8 bases, 11 bases remained unmatched. The CDR3 covers 16 residues. From germline, CDR1 is MGHRA and CDR2 YSYEKL. Here the CDR3 reads CASSRTGTENDSPLHF. The CDR3 DNA reads TGCGCCAGCAGCCGAACCGGGACAGAGAATGATTCACCCCTCCACTTT.

The chain joins TRBV4-3 to TRBJ2-5, with TRBD2 matching 7 bases. Per the germline V gene, CDR1 is LGHNA and CDR2 is YSLEER. With 0 bases clipped from V and 5 bases from J, the junction kept 12 bases outside the gene matches. The CDR3 is 17 amino acids. CDR3 sequence: CASSQDLRLARGETQYF. The CDR3 bases are TGCGCCAGCAGCCAAGATCTCCGACTAGCACGGGGGGAGACCCAGTACTTC.

This chain uses TRBV30 with TRBJ2-7; 16 bases are shared with TRBD2. The CDR3 contains 17 residues. The J segment lost 7 bases and the V segment lost 4 bases, leaving 13 bases of the junction unmatched. The V gene's germline CDR1 is GTSNPN and CDR2 SVGIG (reference sequence). The CDR3 region has the DNA TGTGCCTGGAAAGCCCCGGGACTAGCGGGAGGGCCGGATGAGCAGTACTTC. Residues: CAWKAPGLAGGPDEQYF.

The V gene is TRBV2, the J gene TRBJ2-5; TRBD1 matches at 7 bases. V shed 5 bases and J 5 bases; nucleotides not matched to a gene: 14. The length of the CDR3 is 16 residues. From germline, CDR1 is SNHLY and CDR2 FYNNEI. CDR3 coding DNA: TGTGCCAGCAGTCAAGAAGGGGGCGGCTTCGGGGAGACCCAGTACTTC. Translation gives CASSQEGGGFGETQYF. Filled out from reference TRBV2 and TRBJ2-5, the complete variable domain reads EPEVTQTPSHQVTQMGQEVILRCVPISNHLYFYWYRQILGQKVEFLVSFYNNEISEKSEIFDDQFSVERPDGSNFTLKIRSTKLEDSAMYFCASSQEGGGFGETQYFGPGTRLLVL.

The chain combines TRBV7-2 with TRBJ2-5; TRBD2 is a possible D gene (6 bases). The ends were cut back, 0 bases at V and 5 bases at J, with 16 bases in the middle. Germline V lookup: CDR1 SGHTA, CDR2 FQGNSA. CDR3 length: 16 residues. The DNA for the CDR3 is TGTGCCAGCAGCTTAGCGGGGGGTCCGTATTGGGAGACCCAGTACTTC. Protein sequence: CASSLAGGPYWETQYF.

V and J are TRBV11-1 and TRBJ2-1; 11 bases line up with TRBD2. Germline V lookup: CDR1 SGHAT, CDR2 FQDESV (reference sequence). V shed 5 bases, J shed 4 bases, and the junction held 4 bases outside the gene matches. CDR3 length: 15 amino acids. The CDR3 sequence is CASSISGGDYNEQFF. The CDR3 DNA follows: TGTGCCAGCAGCATTAGCGGGGGGGATTACAATGAGCAGTTCTTC.

V usage is TRBV18 and J usage is TRBJ2-2; D gene ambiguous. Germline V lookup: CDR1 KGHSH, CDR2 LQKENI. V shed 1 base and J shed 2 bases, with 5 bases lying between them. The CDR3 has 14 amino acids. The CDR3: CASSPRGNTGELFF. The CDR3 DNA reads TGTGCCAGCTCACCACGGGGTAACACCGGGGAGCTGTTTTTT.

The chain uses TRBV7-2 and TRBJ1-2; no clear D gene. The CDR3 loop spans 15 amino acids. Per germline, CDR1 SGHTA and CDR2 FQGNSA. V was pared by 1 base and J by 4 bases, with 13 bases between. The CDR3 sequence is CASSLGFEAFYGYTF. As DNA, the CDR3 is TGTGCCAGCAGCTTAGGATTTGAGGCCTTCTATGGCTACACCTTC. Using reference TRBV7-2 and TRBJ1-2 for the parts outside the CDR3, the full variable domain is GAGVSQSPSNKVTEKGKDVELRCDPISGHTALYWYRQSLGQGLEFLIYFQGNSAPDKSGLPSDRFSAERTGGSVSTLTIQRTQQEDSAVYLCASSLGFEAFYGYTFGSGTRLTVV.

The chain joins TRBV27 to TRBJ1-1; 10 bases align to TRBD1. Germline CDR1 reads MNHEY; CDR2 reads SMNVEV (reference sequence). With 6 bases clipped from V and 4 bases from J, the junction kept 5 bases outside the gene matches. The CDR3 extends over 14 amino acids. CDR3 region: CASSTDRGVTEAFF. In DNA, the CDR3 is TGTGCCAGCAGCACGGACAGGGGGGTCACTGAAGCTTTCTTT.

The CDR3 sequence is CASSQDGPRGNTGELFF. The CDR3 coding sequence is TGCGCCAGCAGCCAAGATGGTCCCAGGGGGAACACCGGGGAGCTGTTTTTT. The J gene is TRBJ2-2, the V gene TRBV4-3; the D gene is possibly TRBD1 (6 bases). CDR3 size: 17 residues. Germline CDR1 and CDR2: LGHNA and YSLEER. Trimming pared 0 bases from V and 1 base from J, leaving 12 bases between.

For the CDR3, the DNA is TGTGCCTGGAGCAACAGGGGGAACACTGAAGCTTTCTTT. Amino acids: CAWSNRGNTEAFF. This chain joins TRBV30 and TRBJ1-1; 7 positions match TRBD1. The trim removed 3 bases at V and 1 base at J, leaving 2 bases unmatched. This CDR3 has 13 amino acids. Germline lookup yields CDR1 GTSNPN and CDR2 SVGIG (reference sequence).

This chain joins TRBV10-2 and TRBJ2-3; D uncertain. The CDR3 consists of 16 residues. Trimming removed 3 bases at V and 7 bases at J, with 20 bases between. Germline CDR1 WSHSY, CDR2 SAAADI. CDR3: CASSELRGAPRYTQYF. The CDR3 region has the DNA TGCGCCAGCAGTGAATTGAGAGGAGCGCCGAGGTATACGCAGTATTTT.

The chain is built from TRBV6-6 and TRBJ1-1, with TRBD1 matching over 7 bases. This CDR3 is built from 15 residues. CDR1 is MNHNY and CDR2 is SVGAGI in the germline V gene (reference sequence). V trimming: 7 bases; J trimming: 4 bases; junction bases outside the gene matches: 12. The CDR3 sequence is CASTLLGGRITEAFF. CDR3 nucleotide sequence: TGTGCCAGCACACTTTTAGGGGGCCGGATCACTGAAGCTTTCTTT.

This clone has just a few counts. V gene TRBV7-8 combines with J gene TRBJ2-7, with 7 bases aligning to TRBD1. The CDR3 is 14 amino acids. The germline V gene encodes CDR1 SGHVS and CDR2 FQNEAQ. The V and J ends lost 5 bases and 1 base, in that order; junction bases with no gene match: 5. Here the CDR3 reads CASSLWDSSYEQYF. As DNA, the CDR3 is TGTGCCAGCAGCCTATGGGACAGTTCCTACGAGCAGTACTTC. Based on the CDR3 plus reference TRBV7-8 and TRBJ2-7, the full variable domain is GAGVSQSPRYKVAKRGQDVALRCDPISGHVSLFWYQQALGQGPEFLTYFQNEAQLDKSGLPSDRFFAERPEGSVSTLKIQRTQQEDSAVYLCASSLWDSSYEQYFGPGTRLTVT.

This chain connects TRBV6-5 to TRBJ1-3; tentatively, D is TRBD1 (5 bases). V was pared by 4 bases and J by 0 bases, with 10 bases between. CDR3 length: 15 residues. The germline gives CDR1 MNHEY, CDR2 SVGAGI. The CDR3 sequence is CASSFTGVSGNTIYF. In DNA form, the CDR3 reads TGTGCCAGCAGTTTTACAGGCGTCTCTGGAAACACCATATATTTT.

This clone occurred once. V is TRBV2 and J is TRBJ2-5; 7 bases fit TRBD1. The CDR3 has 13 amino acids. Trimming removed 6 bases from V and 1 base from J; junction bases left unmatched: 2. The germline CDR1 and CDR2 sequences are SNHLY and FYNNEI. The CDR3 region has the DNA TGTGCCAGCAGGGGACAGCCCCAAGAGACCCAGTACTTC. Translating it yields CASRGQPQETQYF.

The genes are TRBV2 and TRBJ2-2; weak D call: TRBD1 (6 bases). V lost 6 bases and J lost 0, with 29 bases in between. The CDR3 is made up of 21 amino acids. The germline gives CDR1 SNHLY, CDR2 FYNNEI. CDR3 sequence: CASSHFRDTRGVSANTGELFF. The CDR3 coding sequence is TGTGCCAGCAGCCACTTCCGGGACACCCGCGGAGTTAGCGCGAACACCGGGGAGCTGTTTTTT.

The J gene is TRBJ2-7, the V gene TRBV12-3 or TRBV12-4, with 8 nucleotides matching TRBD2. This CDR3 spans 13 amino acids. V gave up 6 bases and J gave up 5 bases; unmatched junction bases: 6. The CDR3 spells CASSISGNNEQYF. The CDR3 bases are TGTGCCAGCAGCATTAGCGGGAACAACGAGCAGTACTTC.

The genes are TRBV6-1 and TRBJ1-1; no reliable D call. V was cut by 3 bases and J by 3 bases, with 11 bases left in between. The CDR3 spans 14 residues. CDR1 and CDR2 (germline): MNHNS, SASEGT. This CDR3 reads CASSDGELDTEAFF. DNA of the CDR3: TGTGCCAGCAGTGACGGGGAGCTCGACACTGAAGCTTTCTTT.

This clone was seen once. The CDR3: CASKRTAIVGYTF. The CDR3 DNA is TGTGCCAGTAAAAGGACGGCGATCGTTGGCTACACCTTC. This chain uses TRBV19 with TRBJ1-2; D ambiguous. CDR1 LNHDA and CDR2 SQIVND come from the germline V gene (reference sequence). V was trimmed by 7 bases and J by 7 bases, leaving 16 bases between them. There are 13 residues in the CDR3.

V usage is TRBV7-9 and J usage is TRBJ2-2; TRBD1 might be the D (5 bases). Germline V gene lookup returns CDR1 SEHNR and CDR2 FQNEAQ (reference sequence). Trimming took 4 bases from V and 7 from J, leaving 16 bases between them. The CDR3 totals 15 residues. CDR3 in amino acids: CASSSHKRQIGELFF. CDR3 nucleotide sequence: TGTGCCAGCAGCTCTCACAAGAGACAGATCGGGGAGCTGTTTTTT.

The chain couples TRBV29-1 to TRBJ2-7; 8 bases are shared with TRBD1. Germline V gene sequence: CDR1 SQVTM, CDR2 ANQGSEA. With V trimmed by 1 base and J by 7 bases, 6 bases remained unmatched. The CDR3 covers 13 residues. CDR3 loop: CSVEVQGAGEQYF. The CDR3 nucleotides are TGCAGCGTTGAAGTGCAGGGGGCGGGAGAGCAGTACTTC.

CDR3 region: CAISYGSISSEQFF. As DNA, the CDR3 is TGTGCCATCAGTTATGGAAGTATTTCATCGGAGCAGTTCTTC. The rearrangement joins TRBV10-3 to TRBJ2-1; no definite D call. V lost 5 bases and J lost 10, with 18 bases in between. CDR3 length: 14 residues. CDR1 and CDR2 (germline): ENHRY, SYGVKD.

This clone was found once. The genes are TRBV9 and TRBJ1-1; D perhaps matches TRBD1 (5 bases). Germline CDR1 and CDR2: SGDLS and YYNGEE. V was cut by 5 bases and J by 6 bases, with 11 bases left in between. The CDR3 is made up of 12 amino acids. DNA of the CDR3: TGTGCCAGCAGTCCTTGGGGCTCTGAAGCTTTCTTT. It yields the protein CASSPWGSEAFF.

The DNA of the CDR3 is TGCGCCAGCAGCCAAGATCTAGGTCTGGGAGCGGGAGGGCTCTGGGCCAAAAACATTCAGTACTTC. This gives the protein CASSQDLGLGAGGLWAKNIQYF. This chain connects TRBV4-1 to TRBJ2-4; 10 positions agree with TRBD2. The germline gives CDR1 MGHRA, CDR2 YSYEKL. After removal of 0 bases from V and 1 base from J, the junction contained 18 bases not matched to a gene. This CDR3 is 22 amino acids long.